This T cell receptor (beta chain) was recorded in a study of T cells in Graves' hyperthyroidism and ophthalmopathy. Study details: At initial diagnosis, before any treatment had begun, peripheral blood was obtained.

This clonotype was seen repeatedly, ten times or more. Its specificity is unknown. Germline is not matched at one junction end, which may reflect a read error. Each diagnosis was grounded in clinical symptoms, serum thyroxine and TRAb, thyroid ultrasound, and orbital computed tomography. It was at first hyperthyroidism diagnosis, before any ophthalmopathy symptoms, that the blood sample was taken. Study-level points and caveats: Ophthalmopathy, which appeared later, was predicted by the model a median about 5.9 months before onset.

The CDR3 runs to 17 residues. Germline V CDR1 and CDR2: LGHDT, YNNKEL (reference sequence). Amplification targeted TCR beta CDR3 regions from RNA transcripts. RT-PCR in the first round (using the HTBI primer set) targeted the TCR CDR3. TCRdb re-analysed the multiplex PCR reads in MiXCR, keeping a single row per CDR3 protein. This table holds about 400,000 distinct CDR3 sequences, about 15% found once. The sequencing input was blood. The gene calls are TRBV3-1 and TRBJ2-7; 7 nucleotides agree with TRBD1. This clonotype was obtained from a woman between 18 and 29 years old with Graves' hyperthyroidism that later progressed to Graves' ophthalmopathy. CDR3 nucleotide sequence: TGTGCCAGCAGCGAAGATACGTCAGGACAGGAACACTACGAGCAGTACTTC. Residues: CASSEDTSGQEHYEQYF.